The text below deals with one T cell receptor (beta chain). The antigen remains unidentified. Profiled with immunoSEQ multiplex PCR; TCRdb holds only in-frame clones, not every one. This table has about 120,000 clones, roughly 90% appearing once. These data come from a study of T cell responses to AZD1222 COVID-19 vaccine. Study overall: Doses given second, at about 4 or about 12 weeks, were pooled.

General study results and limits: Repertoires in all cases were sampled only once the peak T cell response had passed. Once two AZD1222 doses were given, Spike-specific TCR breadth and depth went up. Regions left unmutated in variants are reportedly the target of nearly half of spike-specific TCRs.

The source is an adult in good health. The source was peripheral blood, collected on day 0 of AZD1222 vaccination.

CDR3 bases: TGTGCCAGCTCACCGGACGGGGTGGGAAACACCATATATTTT. It yields the protein CASSPDGVGNTIYF. The rearrangement links TRBV18 to TRBJ1-3, with D unresolved. The CDR3 totals 14 residues. In germline, CDR1 is KGHSH, CDR2 LQKENI. V dropped 3 bases and J dropped 4 bases, with 10 bases sitting between them. Variable domain in full (rest from reference TRBV18 and TRBJ1-3): NAGVMQNPRHLVRRRGQEARLRCSPMKGHSHVYWYRQLPEEGLKFMVYLQKENIIDESGMPKERFSAEFPKEGPSILRIQQVVRGDSAAYFCASSPDGVGNTIYFGEGSWLTVV.